These T cell receptor beta chains were read from a single sample in a study of graft-versus-host responses after intestinal transplantation. Using immunoSEQ multiplex PCR, the repertoire was profiled, and TCRdb retains in-frame clones only, with some absent. The table has some 62,000 clones, more than 85% seen once. Their specific antigens are unknown. The material sequenced was unstimulated CD8+ T cells sorted from spleen or lymph node cells, taken before transplant. Receptor source: a human donor who was the organ donor for an intestinal transplant. Both conserved end residues are part of each CDR3. The D gene is left open where the match is weak. Clone size is given for some rows only: seen once, a few or many times, or a class if the clone is expanded.

clone_size j_call d_call v_call cdr3_aa cdr3_nt
NA TRBJ2-7 NA TRBV28 CASSFYRVSFSYEQYF TGTGCCAGCAGTTTTTACAGGGTCAGCTTCTCCTACGAGCAGTACTTC
NA TRBJ2-7 NA TRBV2 CASRNGIGYGEQYF TGTGCCAGCAGAAACGGGATTGGGTACGGCGAGCAGTACTTC
NA TRBJ2-2 TRBD2 TRBV19 CASVPLAGGAGELFF TGTGCCAGTGTACCCCTAGCGGGAGGTGCCGGGGAGCTGTTTTTT
NA TRBJ2-7 NA TRBV28 CASSLRTKYYEQYF TGTGCCAGCAGTTTAAGGACAAAGTACTACGAGCAGTACTTC
NA TRBJ2-2 NA TRBV9 CASSSGTSLTGELFF TGTGCCAGCAGCTCAGGGACTTCTCTCACCGGGGAGCTGTTTTTT
NA TRBJ1-2 NA TRBV28 CASSLFAGDIYGYTF TGTGCCAGCAGTTTATTTGCAGGGGATATCTATGGCTACACCTTC
medium-sized TRBJ1-1 NA TRBV7-9 CASSPPRGGTEAFF TGTGCCAGCAGCCCACCCAGGGGAGGGACTGAAGCTTTCTTT
NA TRBJ1-1 NA TRBV2 CASPIMPGNTEAFF TGTGCCAGCCCGATAATGCCGGGGAACACTGAAGCTTTCTTT
NA TRBJ1-5 NA TRBV4-1 CASSQDDRLNQPQHF TGCGCCAGCAGCCAAGATGACAGGCTCAATCAGCCCCAGCATTTT
few TRBJ2-7 TRBD1 TRBV4-3 CASSQDWDRGYEQYF TGCGCCAGCAGCCAAGATTGGGACAGGGGCTACGAGCAGTACTTC
NA TRBJ2-2 TRBD2 TRBV27 CASSLSGGGTGELFF TGTGCCAGCAGTCTTAGCGGGGGAGGCACCGGGGAGCTGTTTTTT
NA TRBJ2-7 NA TRBV10-3 CAISDRGGVSYEQYF TGTGCCATCAGTGATAGGGGGGGGGTCTCCTACGAGCAGTACTTC
NA TRBJ1-2 TRBD1 TRBV10-3 CAIRRQGYGYTF TGTGCCATCAGGCGACAGGGATATGGCTACACCTTC
NA TRBJ1-2 NA TRBV30 CAWRAGNYGYTF TGTGCCTGGAGGGCGGGGAACTATGGCTACACCTTC
NA TRBJ2-3 TRBD1 TRBV9 CASSPKGTGLTDTQYF TGTGCCAGCAGCCCAAAGGGGACAGGGCTCACAGATACGCAGTATTTT
NA TRBJ1-3 TRBD1 TRBV6-5 CASKGGSGPGNTIYF TGTGCCAGCAAAGGGGGCTCTGGCCCCGGAAACACCATATATTTT
NA TRBJ1-5 NA TRBV7-9 CASRAGAGQPQHF TGTGCCAGCAGAGCGGGAGCCGGTCAGCCCCAGCATTTT
NA TRBJ2-2 NA TRBV6-5 CASTLYYTGELFF TGTGCCAGTACTCTATATTACACCGGGGAGCTGTTTTTT
NA TRBJ1-5 TRBD1 TRBV10-3 CAISEGNDRVNQPQHF TGTGCCATCAGTGAGGGCAACGACAGGGTCAATCAGCCCCAGCATTTT
NA TRBJ2-5 NA TRBV5-1 CASSRIFQGPSEETQYF TGCGCCAGCAGCCGGATATTCCAGGGGCCTTCGGAGGAGACCCAGTACTTC
NA TRBJ2-7 TRBD2 TRBV7-8 CASSLSGGSYEQYF TGTGCCAGCAGCTTATCGGGAGGGTCTTACGAGCAGTACTTC
NA TRBJ2-3 NA TRBV28 CASTLLGADTQYF TGTGCCAGTACCCTTTTGGGCGCAGATACGCAGTATTTT
NA TRBJ2-1 TRBD2 TRBV28 CASSLGASGSANEQFF TGTGCCAGCAGTTTAGGGGCTAGCGGGAGTGCAAATGAGCAGTTCTTC
NA TRBJ2-1 TRBD2 TRBV4-2 CASSLTGTSGYNEQFF TGTGCCAGCAGCCTCACAGGGACTAGCGGCTACAATGAGCAGTTCTTC
NA TRBJ2-5 NA TRBV4-3 CASSQVVGVGETQYF TGCGCCAGCAGCCAAGTTGTGGGAGTTGGAGAGACCCAGTACTTC
NA TRBJ2-3 NA TRBV18 CASSGGPDLDTQYF TGTGCCAGCTCAGGAGGGCCGGATTTGGATACGCAGTATTTT
NA TRBJ2-7 TRBD2 TRBV9 CASSVGTGGRGEQYF TGTGCCAGCAGCGTAGGAACCGGGGGGAGGGGCGAGCAGTACTTC
NA TRBJ1-4 NA TRBV7-2 CASSLIREEDGEKLFF TGTGCCAGCAGCTTAATTCGGGAGGAGGATGGGGAAAAACTGTTTTTT
NA TRBJ1-5 NA TRBV6-1 CASIPGSGQPQHF TGTGCCAGCATCCCCGGGTCGGGTCAGCCCCAGCATTTT
NA TRBJ2-1 NA TRBV30 CAWSDYSGTPLRSYNEQFF TGTGCCTGGAGTGACTACTCCGGGACACCTCTTCGCTCCTACAATGAGCAGTTCTTC
NA TRBJ2-4 NA TRBV13 CASSARVQDKSPPAKNIQYF TGTGCCAGCAGCGCTAGAGTACAGGACAAAAGCCCCCCAGCCAAAAACATTCAGTACTTC
NA TRBJ2-1 TRBD2 TRBV13 CASSSIRGSGTVF TGTGCCAGCAGCTCAATCCGCGGTAGCGGGACGGTCTTC
NA TRBJ2-3 NA TRBV21-1 CASSKRAGLTTDTQYF TGTGCCAGCAGCAAAAGGGCAGGGTTAACCACAGATACGCAGTATTTT
NA TRBJ1-1 NA TRBV28 CASSLGGSAFF TGTGCCAGCAGTTTAGGGGGGTCGGCTTTCTTT
once TRBJ2-5 TRBD2 TRBV9 CASSVGLRRAGGETQYF TGTGCCAGCAGCGTAGGTTTGCGGAGAGCGGGAGGGGAGACCCAGTACTTC
NA TRBJ2-3 TRBD1 TRBV9 CASSVAKGATDTQYF TGTGCCAGCAGCGTAGCTAAGGGGGCAACAGATACGCAGTATTTT
NA TRBJ1-3 NA TRBV4-2 CASSQWRVSGNTIYF TGTGCCAGCAGCCAATGGAGGGTCTCTGGAAACACCATATATTTT
NA TRBJ2-5 NA TRBV9 CASSETGSQETQYF TGTGCCAGCAGCGAAACAGGGTCGCAAGAGACCCAGTACTTC
few TRBJ1-1 NA TRBV30 CAWSVPSDGGTTEAFF TGTGCCTGGAGTGTACCTTCCGACGGGGGGACGACTGAAGCTTTCTTT
NA TRBJ1-5 NA TRBV19 CASRGWSNQPQHF TGTGCCAGTCGAGGTTGGAGCAATCAGCCCCAGCATTTT